This is a list of T cell receptor beta chains from one sample in a study of T-cell reconstitution after alpha-beta-depleted transplantation in children. TCRdb reprocessed the PCR reads with MiXCR, giving one entry per CDR3 protein. The data hold around 580,000 distinct CDR3 sequences, with 20% to 30% observed a single time. Sequences were derived from PBMCs, sampled before TCRalphabeta/CD19-depleted stem cell transplant. Receptors were obtained from a boy under three years old with Wiskott-Aldrich syndrome, due to receive a stem cell transplant. Each CDR3 is given with its conserved first and last residue. D genes are given only for firm matches. Clone size, where shown, is once, few, many, or a class for clones that have expanded.

clone_size j_call d_call v_call cdr3_nt cdr3_aa
few TRBJ2-7 . TRBV5-1 TGCGCCAGCAGCTTGTTACGGGAGCCCCACGAGCAGTACTTC CASSLLREPHEQYF
. TRBJ2-1 TRBD2 TRBV7-6 TGTGCCAGCAGCTTAGTACCACCGGGACTAATGGACAATGAGCAGTTCTTC CASSLVPPGLMDNEQFF
. TRBJ1-1 TRBD1 TRBV28 TGTGCCAGCCTGACAGGGTGGCGGAACACTGAAGCTTTCTTT CASLTGWRNTEAFF
few TRBJ2-7 TRBD2 TRBV5-5 TGTGCCAGCAGCTTGGTTGCGGCTAGCGGGGGCCTCGAGCAGTACTTC CASSLVAASGGLEQYF
. TRBJ2-1 . TRBV12-3/TRBV12-4 TGTGCCAGCAGTTTATTGCGGGATATGAACAATGAGCAGTTCTTC CASSLLRDMNNEQFF
. TRBJ1-4 . TRBV12-3/TRBV12-4 TGTGCCAGCAGCGAACAGGGAAACGAACTGTTTTTT CASSEQGNELFF
. TRBJ2-2 TRBD1 TRBV6-5 TGTGCCAGCAGTTCCCCGACAGGGGGTGGCACCGGGGAGCTGTTTTTT CASSSPTGGGTGELFF
. TRBJ1-2 . TRBV7-2 TGTGCCAGCAGCTGGCGGGACGGCTATGGCTACACCTTC CASSWRDGYGYTF
. TRBJ2-7 TRBD1 TRBV7-2 TGTGCCAGCAGCTCGGCGGACAGGGCCTACGAGCAGTACTTC CASSSADRAYEQYF
. TRBJ2-1 TRBD2 TRBV29-1 TGCAGCGTTGAGGCTAGCGGGTACCGGTCTAGATACAATGAGCAGTTCTTC CSVEASGYRSRYNEQFF
. TRBJ2-1 . TRBV28 TGTGCCAGCAGCCGATTAACTAGCAACAATGAGCAGTTCTTC CASSRLTSNNEQFF
few TRBJ2-5 TRBD1 TRBV5-1 TGCGCCAGCACCGGCCTGGGACAGTACCAAGAGACCCAGTACTTC CASTGLGQYQETQYF
. TRBJ1-5 TRBD1 TRBV20-1 TGCAGTGCGGGGACAGGGTCTCAGCCCCAGCATTTT CSAGTGSQPQHF
. TRBJ2-1 . TRBV6-5 TGTCCCAGCAGTCTTAGGGGTAATGAGCAGTTCTTC CPSSLRGNEQFF
few TRBJ2-3 . TRBV5-1 TGCGCCAGCAGGACTCTTGGCGGGGCCAAAACAAGCACAGATACGCAGTATTTT CASRTLGGAKTSTDTQYF
. TRBJ2-5 . TRBV5-1 TGCGCCAGCAGCTGGGGGGGACAGAAACAAGAGACCCAGTACTTC CASSWGGQKQETQYF
few TRBJ1-1 . TRBV25-1 TGTGCCAGCACCACGTGGCAGAGACGGTCGAACACTGAAGCTTTCTTT CASTTWQRRSNTEAFF
few TRBJ1-2 . TRBV6-5 TGTGCCAGCAGTTACTCGGGGGGAGAAGCTAACTATGGCTACACCTTC CASSYSGGEANYGYTF
few TRBJ2-1 TRBD1 TRBV12-3/TRBV12-4 TGTGCCAGCAGTTTACACAGGGGGAATGAGCAGTTCTTC CASSLHRGNEQFF
few TRBJ2-5 . TRBV2 TGTGCCAGCAGTGCTGGGGTGTTAGGGGAGACCCAGTACTTC CASSAGVLGETQYF
. TRBJ1-3 . TRBV4-2 TGTGCCAGCAGCCAAGGAAGGGGCGCCGGAAACACCATATATTTT CASSQGRGAGNTIYF
. TRBJ2-2 TRBD2 TRBV20-1 TGCAGTGCCAGAAGACTAGCGGGAGTTGGCGGGGAGCTGTTTTTT CSARRLAGVGGELFF
many TRBJ2-1 . TRBV28 TGTGCCAGCAGTGGCAACAATGAGCAGTTCTTC CASSGNNEQFF
. TRBJ2-5 . TRBV5-5 TGTGCCAGCAGCCAGAATGTACTAGCTCGAGAGACCCAGTACTTC CASSQNVLARETQYF
few TRBJ1-2 TRBD1 TRBV10-3 TGTGCCATCAGTGATTCAGGGGGCAGCTATGGCTACACCTTC CAISDSGGSYGYTF
few TRBJ2-7 . TRBV10-3 TGTGCCATCAGTGGCTTCAGGGTGAACGAGCAGTACTTC CAISGFRVNEQYF
few TRBJ2-1 . TRBV12-3/TRBV12-4 TGTGCCAGCAGTTTAGGAGGCACGGAGGATGAGCAGTTCTTC CASSLGGTEDEQFF
few TRBJ2-7 . TRBV11-2 TGTGCCAGCAGCTTATTAGTTGCCAGGGCCTACGAGCAGTACTTC CASSLLVARAYEQYF
. TRBJ2-5 . TRBV27 TGTGCCAGCAGTTTATTGGGAGGCGTAGGGGAGACCCAGTACTTC CASSLLGGVGETQYF
. TRBJ2-1 TRBD2 TRBV12-3/TRBV12-4 TGTGCCAGCAGTTTACCTAGCGGGAGGGCTGGCAATGAGCAGTTCTTC CASSLPSGRAGNEQFF
. TRBJ1-1 TRBD1 TRBV5-1 TGCGCCAGCAGCTTGAACAGGGGCGGCACTGAAGCTTTCTTT CASSLNRGGTEAFF
. TRBJ1-5 . TRBV21-1 TGTGCCAGCAGCAAGGGCCTCCCTAGCAATCAGCCCCAGCATTTT CASSKGLPSNQPQHF
. TRBJ2-1 TRBD1 TRBV18 TGTGCCAGCTCACGAACGGTACCGCCAGGGGGCCATTCCTACAATGAGCAGTTCTTC CASSRTVPPGGHSYNEQFF
. TRBJ2-7 TRBD2 TRBV5-1 TGCGCCAGCAGCCTGCTCGGACTAGCGGGAGTTCAAGGCTACGAGCAGTACTTC CASSLLGLAGVQGYEQYF
few TRBJ1-2 TRBD1 TRBV5-1 TGCGCCAGCAGTGTCGGGACAGGGGATGGCTACACCTTC CASSVGTGDGYTF
few TRBJ2-3 TRBD2 TRBV5-1 TGCGCCAGCAGCCTCATGGAGCGGGAGCGAGGAGATACGCAGTATTTT CASSLMERERGDTQYF
. TRBJ2-1 TRBD2 TRBV19 TGTGCCAGTTCGTGGACTAGCGGGAGAAGGAATGAGCAGTTCTTC CASSWTSGRRNEQFF
. TRBJ2-7 . TRBV20-1 TGCAGTGCTAGAGTCCCCGCGAAGGTCCACGAGCAGTACTTC CSARVPAKVHEQYF
few TRBJ1-1 . TRBV12-3/TRBV12-4 TGTGCCAGCAGTCCCGCGGACAGTTTGAACACTGAAGCTTTCTTT CASSPADSLNTEAFF
few TRBJ2-1 . TRBV28 TGTGCCAGCAGTTTAGCGCGGCAGTCCCGCTCCTACAATGAGCAGTTCTTC CASSLARQSRSYNEQFF
few TRBJ2-2 . TRBV29-1 TGCAGCGTTGACGAGCGGAGTACCGGGGAGCTGTTTTTT CSVDERSTGELFF
. TRBJ2-1 TRBD2 TRBV5-1 TGCGCCAGCAGCTTGGGGAAGACTAGCGGGGCTCGGGATGAGCAGTTCTTC CASSLGKTSGARDEQFF
. TRBJ2-7 . TRBV28 TGTGCCAGCAGTTTATGGGGCCCGGGGGACTTC CASSLWGPGDF
. TRBJ2-1 TRBD1 TRBV5-1 TGCGCCAGCAGCACAGGGGGTGTTAGGGCCAATGAGCAGTTCTTC CASSTGGVRANEQFF
few TRBJ2-7 . TRBV20-1 TGCAGTGCTAGAGGGGCGGGCTCCTACGAGCAGTACTTC CSARGAGSYEQYF
. TRBJ1-6 . TRBV10-3 TGTGCCATCAGTGCGTATGAAGATTCACCCCTCCACTTT CAISAYEDSPLHF
. TRBJ2-2 . TRBV5-1 TGCGCCAGCAGCTTGGTCCCAACCCGCGCCGGGGAGCTGTTTTTT CASSLVPTRAGELFF
. TRBJ2-5 TRBD2 TRBV5-1 TGCGCCAGCAGCGTAACTAGCGGGAGGCAAGAGACCCAGTACTTC CASSVTSGRQETQYF